There are a few counts of the clone carrying this T cell receptor beta chain. Its matching antigen is unknown. The sample originates from a study of blood T cells in healthy people across ages. Study-wide points: Naive and antigen-experienced cells were not separated, limiting conclusive comparison.

Primers used in a second PCR of roughly 6 to 12 cycles were a sample-barcoded 5' primer and a J-beta primer mix. A template-switch adaptor containing 12 random nucleotides labeled each cDNA molecule. MiXCR, applied by TCRdb to the 5' RACE reads, yields one record per CDR3 protein. The data hold about 800,000 distinct CDR3 sequences, with 20% to 30% observed a single time. The CDR3 runs 13 residues. Germline V gene data show CDR1 as SQVTM and CDR2 as ANQGSEA. These data were also filed under a second study, of T cells of mothers and their children.

The source of this sequence is a boy between 10 and 17 years old in good health. Sequencing input: blood. The V call is TRBV29-1, the J call TRBJ2-5; D perhaps matches TRBD2 (6 bases). In DNA, the CDR3 is TGCGGCTTCGCGGGCCCCGGGAGAGAGACCCAGTACTTC. It is translated as CGFAGPGRETQYF. The full variable domain, its missing parts supplied by reference TRBV29-1 and TRBJ2-5, is SAVISQKPSRDICQRGTSLTIQCQVDSQVTMMFWYRQQPGQSLTLIATANQGSEATYESGFVIDKFPISRPNLTFSTLTVSNMSPEDSSIYLCGFAGPGRETQYFGPGTRLLVL.